This T cell receptor (beta chain) is drawn from a study of regulatory T cells in long-lasting Graves disease. General study points: Patients with persistent Graves' had lower TCR diversity than newly diagnosed patients. Segments TRBV28, TRBJ1-2 and TRBJ2-5 showed preferential usage in persistent disease.

Building the TCR beta libraries relied on iRepertoire HTBI primers, and CDR3 regions underwent Arm-PCR. TCRdb re-analysed the multiplex PCR reads in MiXCR, keeping a single row per CDR3 protein. The top ten hold 35% to 45% of the sample, which has some 320,000 distinct CDR3 sequences, approximately 20% seen once. The time point was: newly diagnosed GD, antithyroid drugs for less than 3 months. PBMCs were the source of the RNA used for TCR sequencing. Trimming cost V 3 bases and J 3 bases, with 16 bases left between them. The CDR3 runs to 15 residues. The germline CDR1 and CDR2 sequences are SGDLS and YYNGEE. This clonotype was recorded only once. Its target is not known.

The chain combines TRBV9 with TRBJ2-7; the D call may be TRBD1 or TRBD2 (5 bases each). The TCR comes from a female donor with Graves disease. The input for sequencing was peripheral blood mononuclear cells (PBMCs), taken at new diagnosis, from a patient treated with antithyroid drugs. CDR3 protein: CASSGGDRTLYEQYF. The DNA for the CDR3 is TGTGCCAGCAGCGGAGGGGACCGGACACTCTACGAGCAGTACTTC.